A single T cell receptor (beta chain) is shown here with its context. The data were obtained in a study of blood T cell repertoires in COVID-19. Profiling relied on immunoSEQ multiplex PCR, and the TCRdb table lists in-frame clones only, not all of them. This table holds about 240,000 clones, over 70% found once. With V trimmed by 1 base and J by 3 bases, 3 bases remained unmatched. Germline V gives CDR1 LGHDT, CDR2 YNNKEL (reference sequence). This CDR3 comprises 15 residues. The rearrangement links TRBV3-1 (or the pseudogene TRBV3-2) to TRBJ2-4, with 7 bases matching TRBD1. This receptor was obtained from a woman older than 75 with acute or convalescent COVID-19. Sequences were obtained from peripheral blood. The CDR3 nucleotides read TGTGCCAGCAGCCAAGGAGGGACAGTCAAAAACATTCAGTACTTC. It translates to CASSQGGTVKNIQYF.